The clone carrying this T cell receptor (beta chain) was picked up a small number of times. Antigen unknown. This entry comes from a study of T cell responses to AZD1222 COVID-19 vaccine. General observations from the study: Among the donors, most were white British and more were female, and clonal diversity was possibly underestimated. Baseline seropositives among AZD1222 recipients totaled only 5 to 7.

J lost 2 bases, V lost 6 bases, and 7 bases had no gene match. The CDR3 spans 15 residues. In germline, CDR1 is MDHEN, CDR2 SYDVKM. Assay used: immunoSEQ multiplex PCR; TCRdb lists only in-frame clones, some missing. The sample includes about 110,000 clones, about 89% of them seen just once. This sample comprised peripheral blood, obtained on day 0 of AZD1222 vaccination. The receptor's source is an adult in good health. The rearrangement links TRBV28 to TRBJ2-7; TRBD1 matches at 10 bases. CDR3 in amino acids: CASRTGQGITYEQYF. The DNA for the CDR3 is TGTGCCAGCAGGACGGGACAGGGGATTACCTACGAGCAGTACTTC.